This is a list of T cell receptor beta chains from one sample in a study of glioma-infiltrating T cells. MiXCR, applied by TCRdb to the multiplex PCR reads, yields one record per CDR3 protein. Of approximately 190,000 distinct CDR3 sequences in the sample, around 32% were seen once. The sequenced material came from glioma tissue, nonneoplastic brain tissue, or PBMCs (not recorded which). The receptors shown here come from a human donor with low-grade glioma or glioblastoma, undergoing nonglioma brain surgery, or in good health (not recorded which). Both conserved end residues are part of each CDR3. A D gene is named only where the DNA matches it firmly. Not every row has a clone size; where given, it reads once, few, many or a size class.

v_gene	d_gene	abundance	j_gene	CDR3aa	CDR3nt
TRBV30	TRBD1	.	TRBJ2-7	CAWSGTGGNEQYF	TGTGCCTGGAGTGGGACAGGGGGCAACGAGCAGTACTTC
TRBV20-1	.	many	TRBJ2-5	CSAMGETQYF	TGCAGTGCTATGGGGGAGACCCAGTACTTC
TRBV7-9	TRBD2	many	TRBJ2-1	CASSVGTSGIYNEQFF	TGTGCCAGCAGCGTCGGGACTAGCGGGATCTACAATGAGCAGTTCTTC
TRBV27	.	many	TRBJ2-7	CASSLSAQIEQYF	TGTGCCAGCAGTTTATCGGCCCAGATCGAGCAGTACTTC
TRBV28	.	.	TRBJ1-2	CASASQGIYNYTF	TGTGCCAGCGCGTCGCAGGGGATCTATAACTACACCTTC
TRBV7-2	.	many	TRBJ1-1	CASSLELAGEGNTEAFF	TGTGCCAGCAGCTTAGAGCTCGCAGGGGAAGGGAACACTGAAGCTTTCTTT
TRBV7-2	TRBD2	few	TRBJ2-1	CASSLEASGRAAYNEQFF	TGTGCCAGCAGCTTAGAGGCTAGCGGGAGGGCCGCCTACAATGAGCAGTTCTTC
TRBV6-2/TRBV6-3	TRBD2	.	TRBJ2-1	CASSSIAGGYNEQFF	TGTGCCAGCAGTTCAATAGCGGGAGGCTACAATGAGCAGTTCTTC
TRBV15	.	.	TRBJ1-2	CATSGSRQVGYGYTF	TGTGCCACCAGCGGATCCCGACAGGTTGGCTATGGCTACACTTTC
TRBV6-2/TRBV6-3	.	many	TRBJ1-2	CASSYSKDWDGVTGYTF	TGTGCCAGCAGTTACTCGAAGGACTGGGACGGAGTTACCGGCTACACCTTC
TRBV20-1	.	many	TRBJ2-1	CSARASSNEQFF	TGCAGTGCTAGAGCCTCAAGTAATGAGCAGTTCTTC
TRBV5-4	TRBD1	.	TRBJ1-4	CASSFETGDEKLSF	TGTGCCAGCAGCTTCGAGACAGGGGATGAAAAACTGTCTTTT
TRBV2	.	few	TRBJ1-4	CASRRTVNNEKLFF	TGTGCCAGCAGACGGACAGTAAATAATGAAAAACTGTTTTTT
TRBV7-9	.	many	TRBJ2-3	CASSLRAGTDTQYF	TGTGCCAGCAGCTTAAGGGCGGGCACAGATACGCAGTATTTT
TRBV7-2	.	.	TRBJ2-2	CASSLGSGYTGELLF	TGTGCCAGCAGCTTAGGGTCAGGGTACACCGGGGAGCTGCTTTTT
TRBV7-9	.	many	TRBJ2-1	CASSRHTGVVNEQFF	TGTGCCAGCAGCCGCCATACGGGAGTAGTGAATGAGCAGTTCTTC
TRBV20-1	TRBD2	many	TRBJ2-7	CSARDPGGRNEQYF	TGCAGTGCTAGAGATCCGGGAGGGAGGAACGAGCAGTACTTC
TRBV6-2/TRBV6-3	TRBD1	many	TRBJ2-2	CASIRRGGQRNTGELFF	TGTGCCAGCATAAGGAGAGGGGGACAGCGTAACACCGGGGAGCTGTTTTTT
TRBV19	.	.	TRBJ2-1	CASSPARGGRGEQFF	TGTGCCAGTAGTCCAGCCAGGGGAGGAAGAGGTGAGCAGTTCTTC
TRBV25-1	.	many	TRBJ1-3	CASSGRGRFRNTIYF	TGTGCCAGCAGTGGCAGGGGCAGGTTTAGAAACACCATATATTTT
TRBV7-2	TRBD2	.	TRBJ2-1	CASSLYGLAVTYNEQFF	TGTGCCAGCAGCTTATATGGACTAGCGGTGACCTACAATGAGCAGTTCTTC
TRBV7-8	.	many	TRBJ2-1	CASSLGSAPRYNEQFF	TGTGCCAGCAGCTTAGGGTCGGCTCCGAGGTACAATGAGCAGTTCTTC
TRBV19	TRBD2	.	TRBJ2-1	CASSIVPGGNEQFF	TGTGCCAGTAGTATAGTACCGGGAGGCAATGAGCAGTTCTTC
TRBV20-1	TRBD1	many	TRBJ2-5	CSATRGQERRTQYF	TGCAGTGCTACGAGGGGACAGGAACGGCGTACCCAGTACTTC
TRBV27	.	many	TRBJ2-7	CASRPSGLGIYEQYF	TGTGCCAGCAGACCTTCAGGATTGGGGATCTACGAGCAGTACTTC
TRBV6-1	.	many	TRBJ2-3	CAASGRGTDTQYF	TGTGCCGCATCGGGGCGGGGCACAGATACGCAGTATTTT
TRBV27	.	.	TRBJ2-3	CASEGRGDTRYF	TGTGCCAGCGAAGGTCGGGGAGATACGCGGTATTTT
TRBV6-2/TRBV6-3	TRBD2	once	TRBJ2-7	CASRRTSSLYEQYF	TGTGCCAGCAGAAGGACTAGCAGCCTCTACGAGCAGTACTTC
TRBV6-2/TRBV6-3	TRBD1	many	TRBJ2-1	CASSKGTGSYNEQFF	TGTGCCAGCAGTAAAGGGACAGGGAGCTACAATGAGCAGTTCTTC
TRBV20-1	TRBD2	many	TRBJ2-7	CSARVGGRDHEQYF	TGCAGTGCTAGAGTGGGAGGGAGAGACCACGAGCAGTACTTC
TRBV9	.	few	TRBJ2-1	CASSTGTVSYNEQFF	TGTGCCAGCAGCACCGGGACTGTGTCCTACAATGAGCAGTTCTTC
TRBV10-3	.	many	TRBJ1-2	CAIANPGAYGYTF	TGTGCCATAGCTAACCCTGGGGCCTATGGCTACACCTTC
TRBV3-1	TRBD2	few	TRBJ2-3	CASSQETPIRTSGTSTDTQYF	TGTGCCAGCAGCCAAGAAACACCAATTAGGACTAGCGGGACCAGCACAGATACGCAGTATTTT
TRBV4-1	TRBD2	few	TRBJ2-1	CASSPPFMAGGRYNEQFF	TGCGCCAGCAGCCCACCGTTTATGGCGGGAGGGCGCTACAATGAGCAGTTCTTC
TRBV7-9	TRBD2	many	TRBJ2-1	CASSLGLAAYNEQFF	TGTGCCAGCAGCTTAGGACTAGCGGCGTACAATGAGCAGTTCTTC
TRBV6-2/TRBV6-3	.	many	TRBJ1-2	CASSYSSGSAITNYGYTF	TGTGCCAGCAGTTACTCTTCTGGGTCAGCAATCACTAACTATGGCTACACCTTC
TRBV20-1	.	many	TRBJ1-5	CSASWAAGGGDQPQHF	TGCAGTGCTAGCTGGGCGGCGGGGGGAGGGGATCAGCCCCAGCATTTT
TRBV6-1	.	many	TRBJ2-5	CASSGQGGETQYF	TGTGCCAGCAGTGGACAGGGAGGGGAGACCCAGTACTTC
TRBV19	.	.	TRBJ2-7	CASSLLGQLHEQYF	TGTGCCAGTAGTCTTCTAGGACAGCTCCACGAGCAGTACTTC
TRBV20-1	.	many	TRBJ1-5	CSARDRPSLGQPQHF	TGCAGTGCTAGAGACCGCCCGAGTTTGGGTCAGCCCCAGCATTTT
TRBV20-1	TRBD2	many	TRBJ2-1	CSAPTSGRAVFNEQFF	TGCAGTGCTCCTACTAGCGGGAGGGCCGTCTTCAATGAGCAGTTCTTC
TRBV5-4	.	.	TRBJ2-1	CASSRVLGSDNEQFF	TGTGCCAGCAGCCGGGTCCTAGGGTCCGACAATGAGCAGTTCTTC
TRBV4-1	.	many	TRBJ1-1	CASSLMGATEAFF	TGCGCCAGCAGCTTAATGGGGGCAACTGAAGCTTTCTTT
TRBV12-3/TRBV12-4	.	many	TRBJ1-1	CASSLGDTVRAFF	TGTGCCAGCAGTTTGGGGGACACGGTACGCGCTTTCTTT
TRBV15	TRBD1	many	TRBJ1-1	CATSRDIGAGGAMEAFF	TGTGCCACCAGCAGAGATATAGGCGCAGGGGGCGCGATGGAAGCTTTCTTT
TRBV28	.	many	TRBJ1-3	CASTQGNSGNTIYF	TGTGCCAGCACGCAGGGGAACTCTGGAAACACCATATATTTT
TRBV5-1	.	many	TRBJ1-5	CASSFFAGGVSQPQHF	TGCGCCAGCAGCTTCTTCGCCGGGGGGGTCTCTCAGCCCCAGCATTTT